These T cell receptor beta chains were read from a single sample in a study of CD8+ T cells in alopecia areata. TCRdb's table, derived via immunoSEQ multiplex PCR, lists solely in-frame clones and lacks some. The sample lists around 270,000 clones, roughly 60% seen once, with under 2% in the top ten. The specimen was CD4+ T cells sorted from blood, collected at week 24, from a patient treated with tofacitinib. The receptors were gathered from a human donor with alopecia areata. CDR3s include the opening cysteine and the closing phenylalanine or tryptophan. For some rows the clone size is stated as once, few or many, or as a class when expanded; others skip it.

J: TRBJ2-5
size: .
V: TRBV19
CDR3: CASSKSQGRETQYF

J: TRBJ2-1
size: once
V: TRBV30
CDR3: CAWSPGGGLSYNEQFF

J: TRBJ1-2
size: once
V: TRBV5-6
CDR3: CASSSGTNDGYTF

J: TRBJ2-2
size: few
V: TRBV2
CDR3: CASSETQDRRIFANTGELFF

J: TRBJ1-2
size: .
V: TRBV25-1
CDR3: CASSGGFSWGGYTF

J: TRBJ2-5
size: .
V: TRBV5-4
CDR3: CASSGRGGLFETQYF

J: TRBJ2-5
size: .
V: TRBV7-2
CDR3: CASSLMGQNQETQYF

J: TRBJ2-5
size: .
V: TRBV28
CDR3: CASSLEQQETQYF

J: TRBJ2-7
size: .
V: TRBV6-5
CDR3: CASSYRGTGYYEQYF

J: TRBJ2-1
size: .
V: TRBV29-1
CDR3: CSVERTGSSYNEQFF

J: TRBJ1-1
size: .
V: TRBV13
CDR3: CASTDPTGLLEAFF

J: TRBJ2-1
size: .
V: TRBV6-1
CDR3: CACTFFGTPYNEQFF

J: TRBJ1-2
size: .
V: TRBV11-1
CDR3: CASSLTRRGDYGYTF

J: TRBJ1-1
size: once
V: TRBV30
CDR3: CAWSDGQGNTEAFF

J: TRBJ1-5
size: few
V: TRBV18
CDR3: CASSLENSNQPQHF

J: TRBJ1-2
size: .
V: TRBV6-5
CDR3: CASSYSRSTSHGYTF

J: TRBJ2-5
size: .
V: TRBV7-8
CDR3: CASSPVGGGQETQYF

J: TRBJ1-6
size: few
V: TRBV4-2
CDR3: CASSGAGGNSPLHF

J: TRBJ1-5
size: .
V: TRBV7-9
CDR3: CASSFYDQPQHF

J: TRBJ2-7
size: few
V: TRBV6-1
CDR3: CASSEADSSYEQYF

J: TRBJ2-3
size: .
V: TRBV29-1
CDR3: CSVDGTGRSGDTQYF

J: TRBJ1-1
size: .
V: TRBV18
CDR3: CASSPNGNTEAFF

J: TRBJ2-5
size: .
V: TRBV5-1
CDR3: CASSLFGTGDQETQYF

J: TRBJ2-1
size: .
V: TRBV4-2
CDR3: CASSQDPAGGRNEQFF

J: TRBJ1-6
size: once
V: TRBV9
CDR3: CASSTQQGAYNSPLHF

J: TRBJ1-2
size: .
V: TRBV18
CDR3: CASSPRPTRSYVYGYTF

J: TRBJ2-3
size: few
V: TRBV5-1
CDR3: CASRPGTSGGAPPPF

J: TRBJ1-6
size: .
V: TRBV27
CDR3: CASSWGQGRNSPLHF

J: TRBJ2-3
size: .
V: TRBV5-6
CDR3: CASSFIPDTQYF

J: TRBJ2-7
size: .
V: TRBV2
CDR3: CASSYLQTDPFNEQYF

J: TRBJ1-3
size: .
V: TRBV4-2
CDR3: CASSQGQGAGNTIYF

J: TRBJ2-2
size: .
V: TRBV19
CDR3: CASSIGSGELFF

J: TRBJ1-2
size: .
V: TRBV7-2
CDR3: CASSLSPSVSNYGYTF

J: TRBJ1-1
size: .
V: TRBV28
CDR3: CASTPTRGTDNEAFF

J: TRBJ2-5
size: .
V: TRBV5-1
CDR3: CASSRGLTETQYF

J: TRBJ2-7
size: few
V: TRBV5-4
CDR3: CASSIGQGAYEQYF

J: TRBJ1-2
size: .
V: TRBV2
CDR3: CASTTGGQGRSGGYTF

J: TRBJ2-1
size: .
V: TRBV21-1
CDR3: CASSKERASYNEQFF

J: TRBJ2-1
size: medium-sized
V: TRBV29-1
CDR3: CSAADRGHEQFF

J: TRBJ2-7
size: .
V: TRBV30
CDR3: CAWAPRLAGSYEQYF

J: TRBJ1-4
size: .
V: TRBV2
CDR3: CASSRGVEEKLFF

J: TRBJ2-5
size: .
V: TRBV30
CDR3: CAWSEWTRQETQYF

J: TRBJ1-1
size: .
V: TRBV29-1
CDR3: CSVAGVNTEAFF